The 24 T cell receptor beta chains below come from one sample, sequenced in a study of blood T cells in healthy people across ages. Combining a sample-barcoded 5' primer with a J-beta primer mix, a second PCR ran for about 7 to 12 cycles. One entry per CDR3 protein results from TCRdb running MiXCR on the 5' RACE reads. The sample contains around 970,000 distinct CDR3 sequences, roughly 51% of which appear only once. The sample taken for sequencing was blood. Receptor source: a woman aged 60-75 years in good health.

The genes are TRBV28 and TRBJ2-3; unclear D gene. The CDR3 is 13 amino acids. The germline gives CDR1 MDHEN, CDR2 SYDVKM. Trimming removed 4 bases from V and 2 bases from J, with 7 bases in between. Written as DNA, the CDR3 is TGTGCCAGCAGTTCTCAGTTCACAGATACGCAGTATTTT. Encoded protein: CASSSQFTDTQYF.

The chain links TRBV6-1 to TRBJ2-3; 9 bases are shared with TRBD1. V was pared by 3 bases and J by 6 bases, with 19 bases of the junction left unmatched. This CDR3 contains 19 residues. Germline-derived CDR1 and CDR2 are MNHNS and SASEGT. The CDR3 here is CASSDSTGGKGLEVDTQYF. CDR3 bases: TGTGCCAGCAGTGATAGTACAGGGGGCAAAGGACTAGAGGTGGATACGCAGTATTTT.

The chain has TRBV24-1 and TRBJ1-1; D unresolved. Germline V gene sequence: CDR1 KGHDR, CDR2 SFDVKD. V lost 11 bases and J lost 7, with 13 bases in between. The CDR3 extends over 11 amino acids. The CDR3 sequence is CAIADEFEAFF. Here the CDR3 DNA reads TGTGCCATCGCAGACGAGTTTGAAGCTTTCTTT.

This clonotype was counted a few times. V usage is TRBV6-2 or TRBV6-3 and J usage is TRBJ2-7; D possibly corresponds to TRBD2 (5 bases). V dropped 6 bases and J dropped 6 bases, with 15 bases sitting between them. Germline V lookup: CDR1 MNHEY, CDR2 SVGEGT. The CDR3 covers 13 residues. CDR3 in DNA: TGTGCCAGCAGCGGACTTCTAGCACCCGAGCAGTACTTC. Residues: CASSGLLAPEQYF.

The V and J genes are TRBV7-9 and TRBJ1-2, with D perhaps matching TRBD1 (6 bases). Germline values: CDR1 SEHNR, CDR2 FQNEAQ (reference sequence). Trimming pared 4 bases from V and 7 bases from J, leaving 19 bases between. The CDR3 spans 15 residues. CDR3 protein: CASSSSDRTLGGYTF. CDR3 nucleotides: TGTGCCAGCAGCTCATCCGACAGGACGCTTGGTGGCTACACCTTC.

The rearrangement uses TRBV18 and TRBJ2-5; TRBD2 is a possible D gene (5 bases). CDR1 and CDR2 from the germline V gene are KGHSH and LQKENI. This CDR3 has 15 residues. V gave up 8 bases and J gave up 11 bases, with 27 bases separating them. The CDR3: CASAVGTRGYNEQYF. The CDR3 DNA reads as TGTGCCAGCGCGGTGGGCACTCGGGGATACAATGAGCAGTACTTC.

The chain couples TRBV6-2 or TRBV6-3 to TRBJ2-1, with D possibly being TRBD2 (6 bases). The CDR3 consists of 16 residues. Germline V gives CDR1 MNHEY, CDR2 SVGEGT. Trimming removed 6 bases at V and 2 bases at J, with 17 bases between. The CDR3 nucleotides read TGTGCCAGCAGCCGCCCCGGGACTCGTCCCTACAATGAGCAGTTCTTC. As protein: CASSRPGTRPYNEQFF.

The CDR3 DNA reads TGTGCCAGCTCACCTTCAGGGGATCCCCACTCTGGGGCCAACGTCCTGACTTTC. Protein product: CASSPSGDPHSGANVLTF. The gene calls are TRBV18 and TRBJ2-6, with D maybe TRBD1 (6 bases). Germline lookup yields CDR1 KGHSH and CDR2 LQKENI. The V gene lost 3 bases and the J gene lost 0 bases, with 15 bases spanning the gap. The CDR3 has 18 amino acids.

There are a few counts of this clonotype. This chain connects TRBV29-1 to TRBJ1-2, with 9 nucleotides matching TRBD1. CDR1 SQVTM and CDR2 ANQGSEA come from the germline V gene. The CDR3 is made up of 12 amino acids. V shed 6 bases and J 5 bases; nucleotides not matched to a gene: 4. CDR3 sequence: CSVGDREYGYTF. In DNA, the CDR3 is TGCAGCGTGGGGGACAGGGAGTATGGCTACACCTTC.

This rearrangement joins TRBV6-1 to TRBJ2-1; 8 nucleotides line up with TRBD1. Germline assignment: CDR1 MNHNS and CDR2 SASEGT. The V segment lost 7 bases and the J segment 4 bases; nucleotides outside the gene matches: 3. This CDR3 comprises 13 residues. This chain's CDR3 is CASKNRGYNEQFF. Here the CDR3 DNA reads TGTGCCAGCAAGAACAGGGGGTACAATGAGCAGTTCTTC.

The V and J genes are TRBV28 and TRBJ1-4, with 10 bases aligning to TRBD1. The junction had 15 bases not matched to a gene; V was cut back by 6 bases and J by 11 bases. Germline V gene lookup returns CDR1 MDHEN and CDR2 SYDVKM. This CDR3 comprises 16 residues. This CDR3 is CASSPSYRQGAGKLFF. In nucleotides, the CDR3 is TGTGCCAGCAGCCCCTCCTACAGACAGGGGGCAGGTAAACTGTTTTTT.

CDR3 protein: CASRPHREGTEAFF. The CDR3 nucleotides are TGTGCCAGCAGACCCCACAGGGAGGGCACTGAAGCTTTCTTT. The chain uses TRBV6-6 and TRBJ1-1, with D possibly being TRBD1 (6 bases). CDR1 is MNHNY, CDR2 SVGAGI, per germline (reference sequence). The CDR3 sequence is 14 residues long. Trimming stripped 6 bases from V and 4 bases from J, with 15 bases between.

J is TRBJ2-4 and V is TRBV28; no clear D gene. With 5 bases removed from V and 8 bases from J, the gap between germline ends came to 16 bases. The V gene's germline CDR1 is MDHEN and CDR2 SYDVKM. CDR3 length: 14 amino acids. In DNA form, the CDR3 reads TGTGCCAGCAGTATCCTACCAACCCGAGACATTCAGTACTTC. Translating gives CASSILPTRDIQYF.

The chain uses TRBV21-1 and TRBJ2-5; the table's D gene call, TRBD1, was not cross checked with the DNA. TRBV21-1 is a listed pseudogene. The CDR3 is made up of 17 amino acids. The CDR3 sequence: CASSKLPQRDRFETQYF. The CDR3 DNA reads TGTGCCAGCAGCAAGTTACCCCAGAGAGACAGGTTCGAGACCCAGTACTTC.

The V and J genes are TRBV28 and TRBJ1-6; D might be TRBD1 (5 bases). The length of the CDR3 is 14 residues. Germline assignment: CDR1 MDHEN and CDR2 SYDVKM. The germline V and J ends were trimmed by 6 bases and 8 bases, with 14 bases remaining between them. The CDR3 nucleotides read TGTGCCAGCAGCCCCCCCGGGGGACATTCACCCCTCCACTTT. Translation: CASSPPGGHSPLHF.

Concerning this clonotype itself: Just one base apart from a much larger clone, this may be a read error. The chain has TRBV12-3 or TRBV12-4 and TRBJ1-1; D unclear. CDR3 size: 14 residues. V lost 6 bases, J lost 0 bases, and 11 bases lay in between. This chain's CDR3 is CASRNRLVNTEAFF. CDR3 sequence (DNA): TGTGCCAGCAGAAATAGACTTGTGAACACTGAAGCTTTCTTT.

This chain joins TRBV7-9 and TRBJ1-5, with a tentative D call TRBD1 (6 bases). The CDR3 is 15 residues long. Germline values: CDR1 SEHNR, CDR2 FQNEAQ (reference sequence). V was shortened by 5 bases and J by 5 bases, with 16 bases between the two germline ends. CDR3 sequence: CASSGDINSDQPQHF. For the CDR3, the DNA is TGTGCCAGCAGCGGGGACATCAACTCCGATCAGCCCCAGCATTTT.

As concerns this clonotype: Germline is not matched at one junction end, which may reflect a read error. The V call is TRBV6-6, the J call TRBJ2-4, with 7 nucleotides matching TRBD1. The tail of the sequence fits TRBJ2-7 better, so the J call may be wrong. This CDR3 has 13 amino acids. The germline V gene has CDR1 MNHNY and CDR2 SVGAGI (reference sequence). The CDR3 bases are TGTGCCGGCAGACCGGGACAGTCTAACGAGCAGTACTTC. Protein sequence: CAGRPGQSNEQYF.

This clonotype was observed a few times. The chain has TRBV7-8 and TRBJ2-7; TRBD1 matches 7 bases. The DNA matches TRBJ2-5 better at its end, which makes the J call doubtful. The germline V gene has CDR1 SGHVS and CDR2 FQNEAQ. The CDR3 extends over 15 amino acids. The DNA for the CDR3 is TGTGCCAGCAGTACCGACAGGGTCGGAAGTGAGACCCAGTACTTC. Its protein product is CASSTDRVGSETQYF.

The chain recombines TRBV12-3 or TRBV12-4 with TRBJ2-7; 8 nucleotides match TRBD1. The CDR3 contains 14 residues. Losses at the gene ends were 5 bases for V and 4 bases for J; bases not matched to a gene: 7. CDR3 bases: TGTGCCAGCAGTCTTTACAGGGGGGCTTACGAGCAGTACTTC. Residues: CASSLYRGAYEQYF.

This rearrangement joins TRBV4-2 to TRBJ2-3; no clear D. The CDR3 contains 15 residues. The germline V and J ends were trimmed by 5 bases and 6 bases, with 18 bases remaining between them. Per the germline V gene, CDR1 is LGHNA and CDR2 is YNFKEQ. CDR3 coding DNA: TGTGCCAGCAGCGAAAGAGTCTTGATTTTTGATACGCAGTATTTT. This translates into CASSERVLIFDTQYF.

The J gene is TRBJ2-3, the V gene TRBV28; no definite D call. The germline V gene has CDR1 MDHEN and CDR2 SYDVKM. CDR3 size: 12 residues. Trimming removed 5 bases at V and 7 bases at J, with 10 bases between. The CDR3 DNA sequence: TGTGCCAGCAGTCATCGGGCAAATACGCAGTATTTT. Translation: CASSHRANTQYF. The full variable domain, with the rest looked up from reference TRBV28 and TRBJ2-3, is DVKVTQSSRYLVKRTGEKVFLECVQDMDHENMFWYRQDPGLGLRLIYFSYDVKMKEKGDIPEGYSVSREKKERFSLILESASTNQTSMYLCASSHRANTQYFGPGTRLTVL.

The chain combines TRBV6-2 or TRBV6-3 with TRBJ2-7, with TRBD1 matching 11 bases. Germline V gene sequence: CDR1 MNHEY, CDR2 SVGEGT. With V trimmed by 0 bases and J by 7 bases, 8 bases remained unmatched. CDR3 length: 16 amino acids. The CDR3 nucleotides read TGTGCCAGCAGTTACTCGGACAGGGGGCGGAACAATGAGCAGTACTTC. This sequence encodes CASSYSDRGRNNEQYF.

The chain joins TRBV20-1 to TRBJ2-7; 7 bases fit TRBD2. CDR1 and CDR2 (germline): DFQATT, SNEGSKA (reference sequence). The CDR3 contains 14 residues. After removal of 6 bases from V and 4 bases from J, the junction contained 12 bases not matched to a gene. CDR3 in DNA: TGCAGTGCGAGACGTCGGGGACTATCGTACGAGCAGTACTTC. This sequence encodes CSARRRGLSYEQYF.